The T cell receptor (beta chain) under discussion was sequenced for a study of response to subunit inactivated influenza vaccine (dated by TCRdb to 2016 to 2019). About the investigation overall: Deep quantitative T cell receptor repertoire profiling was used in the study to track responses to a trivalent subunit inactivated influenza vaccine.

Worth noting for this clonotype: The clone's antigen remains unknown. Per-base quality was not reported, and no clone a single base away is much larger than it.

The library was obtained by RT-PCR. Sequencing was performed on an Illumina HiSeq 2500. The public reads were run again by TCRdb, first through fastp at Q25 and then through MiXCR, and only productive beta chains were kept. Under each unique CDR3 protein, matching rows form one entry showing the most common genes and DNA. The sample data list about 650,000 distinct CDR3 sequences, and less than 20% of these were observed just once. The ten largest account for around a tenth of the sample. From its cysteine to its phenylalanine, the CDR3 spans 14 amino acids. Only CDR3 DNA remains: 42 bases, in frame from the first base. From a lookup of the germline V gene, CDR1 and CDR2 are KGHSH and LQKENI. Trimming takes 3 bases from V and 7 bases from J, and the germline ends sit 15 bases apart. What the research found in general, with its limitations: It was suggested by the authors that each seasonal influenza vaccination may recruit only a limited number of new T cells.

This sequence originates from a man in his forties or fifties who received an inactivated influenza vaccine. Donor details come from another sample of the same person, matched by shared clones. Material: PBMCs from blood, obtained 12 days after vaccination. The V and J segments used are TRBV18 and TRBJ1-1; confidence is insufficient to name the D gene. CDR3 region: CASSPFARLNEAFF. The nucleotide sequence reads TGTGCCAGCTCACCGTTCGCCAGATTGAATGAAGCTTTCTTT.